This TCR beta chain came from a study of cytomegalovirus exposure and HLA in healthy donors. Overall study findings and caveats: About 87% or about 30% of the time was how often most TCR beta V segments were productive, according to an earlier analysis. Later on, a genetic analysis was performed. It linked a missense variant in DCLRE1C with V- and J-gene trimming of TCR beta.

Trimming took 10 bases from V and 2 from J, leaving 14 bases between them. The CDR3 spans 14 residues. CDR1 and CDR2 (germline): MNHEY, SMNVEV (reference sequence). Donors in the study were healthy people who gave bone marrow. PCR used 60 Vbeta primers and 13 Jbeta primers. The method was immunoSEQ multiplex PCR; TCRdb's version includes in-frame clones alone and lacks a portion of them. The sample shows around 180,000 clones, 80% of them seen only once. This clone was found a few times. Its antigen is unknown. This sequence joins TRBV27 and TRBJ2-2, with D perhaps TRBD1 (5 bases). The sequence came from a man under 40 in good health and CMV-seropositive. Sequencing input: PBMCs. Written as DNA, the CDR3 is TGTGCCACTACAGGAAACAGAAACACCGGGGAGCTGTTTTTT. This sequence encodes CATTGNRNTGELFF.